This is a list of T cell receptor beta chains from one sample in a study of CD8 T cells in Susac syndrome. From the immunoSEQ multiplex PCR reads, TCRdb called clonotypes with MiXCR, one entry per CDR3 protein. The table shows about 430,000 distinct CDR3 sequences, with around 85% occurring only once. The source material was CD8+ T cells from PBMCs. The source is a human donor with multiple sclerosis. CDR3s include the opening cysteine and the closing phenylalanine or tryptophan. The D gene is left open where the match is weak. Expanded clones are given a class, and other clones once, few, many or no size at all.

j_gene | abundance | v_gene | d_gene | len | CDR3aa | CDR3nt
TRBJ2-1 | - | TRBV5-1 | TRBD1 | 16 | CASRTGQESSYNEQFF | TGCGCCAGCAGAACTGGACAGGAGAGCTCCTACAATGAGCAGTTCTTC
TRBJ2-2 | - | TRBV4-1 | - | 18 | CASSQDPRRSRDTGELFF | TGCGCCAGCAGCCAAGATCCCCGTCGGTCGCGGGACACCGGGGAGCTGTTTTTT
TRBJ2-7 | - | TRBV15 | TRBD2 | 14 | CATSKTSNAYEQYF | TGTGCCACCAGCAAGACTAGCAACGCCTACGAGCAGTACTTC
TRBJ1-1 | - | TRBV9 | - | 14 | CASSVGGSNTEAFF | TGTGCCAGCAGCGTAGGAGGGTCGAACACTGAAGCTTTCTTT
TRBJ2-7 | - | TRBV6-1 | - | 14 | CASSEGGYSYEQYF | TGTGCCAGCAGTGAAGGGGGCTACTCCTACGAGCAGTACTTC
TRBJ2-7 | - | TRBV6-1 | TRBD2 | 14 | CASRRAGNSYEQYF | TGTGCCAGCAGGAGAGCGGGAAACTCCTACGAGCAGTACTTC
TRBJ1-5 | - | TRBV4-1 | TRBD1 | 17 | CASSPYGTADSNQPQHF | TGCGCCAGCAGCCCGTATGGGACAGCTGATAGCAATCAGCCCCAGCATTTT
TRBJ1-6 | - | TRBV19 | TRBD1 | 18 | CASSTYRDRETYNSPLHF | TGTGCCAGTAGTACCTACCGGGACAGGGAAACCTATAATTCACCCCTCCACTTT
TRBJ2-7 | - | TRBV27 | - | 16 | CASSLSVWVTDYEQYF | TGTGCCAGCAGTTTATCTGTGTGGGTGACAGACTACGAGCAGTACTTC
TRBJ2-1 | - | TRBV29-1 | - | 11 | CSVPGVAGGLF | TGCAGCGTCCCCGGCGTGGCTGGCGGGCTCTTC
TRBJ1-1 | - | TRBV4-1 | - | 13 | CASSQIGMPEAFF | TGCGCCAGCAGCCAAATCGGTATGCCTGAAGCTTTCTTT
TRBJ2-1 | - | TRBV5-6 | TRBD2 | 12 | CASSPGVAGKFF | TGTGCCAGCAGCCCGGGGGTAGCGGGGAAGTTCTTC
TRBJ2-7 | - | TRBV7-9 | - | 13 | CASSLDLVYEQYF | TGTGCCAGCAGCTTAGATTTGGTCTACGAGCAGTACTTC
TRBJ2-3 | - | TRBV19 | TRBD2 | 15 | CASSLSGGEGDTQYF | TGTGCCAGTAGCCTCAGCGGGGGGGAAGGAGATACGCAGTATTTT
TRBJ2-5 | - | TRBV27 | - | 13 | CASSSSWGETQYF | TGTGCCAGCAGTTCCTCTTGGGGAGAGACCCAGTACTTC
TRBJ1-1 | once | TRBV4-1 | - | 14 | CASSRKGGKTEAFF | TGCGCCAGCAGCCGCAAAGGAGGGAAAACTGAAGCTTTCTTT
TRBJ2-3 | - | TRBV2 | - | 15 | CASIGDTTSTDTQYF | TGTGCCTCGATCGGCGACACCACTAGCACAGATACGCAGTATTTT
TRBJ1-2 | - | TRBV29-1 | TRBD1 | 13 | CSVVQTGGPGYTF | TGCAGCGTTGTCCAGACAGGGGGCCCGGGCTACACCTTC
TRBJ1-5 | - | TRBV6-1 | TRBD1 | 16 | CASSEERTGADQPQHF | TGTGCCAGCAGTGAAGAACGGACAGGGGCGGATCAGCCCCAGCATTTT
TRBJ1-4 | - | TRBV19 | - | 16 | CASSYPRAVVGEKLFF | TGTGCCAGTAGCTACCCCCGGGCAGTGGTAGGAGAAAAACTGTTTTTT
TRBJ2-5 | - | TRBV13 | - | 13 | CASSVTGEETQYF | TGTGCCAGCAGCGTGACAGGCGAAGAGACCCAGTACTTC
TRBJ1-2 | - | TRBV9 | - | 15 | CASSVDARVNYGYTF | TGTGCCAGCAGCGTAGACGCCCGGGTTAACTATGGCTACACCTTC
TRBJ2-1 | - | TRBV6-2/TRBV6-3 | - | 14 | CASSYVEVGYEQFF | TGTGCCAGCAGTTATGTGGAGGTTGGATATGAGCAGTTCTTC
TRBJ2-3 | - | TRBV6-5 | - | 15 | CASSYSETSTDTQYF | TGTGCCAGCAGTTATTCCGAAACTAGCACAGATACGCAGTATTTT
TRBJ2-7 | - | TRBV5-1 | TRBD1 | 15 | CASSVGQESSYEQYF | TGCGCCAGCAGCGTGGGACAGGAGTCCTCCTACGAGCAGTACTTC
TRBJ2-1 | - | TRBV28 | - | 15 | CASSSELPPYNEQFF | TGTGCCAGCAGTTCCGAGTTACCCCCCTACAATGAGCAGTTCTTC
TRBJ1-5 | - | TRBV6-1 | - | 14 | CASDAGGGNQPQHF | TGTGCCAGCGATGCCGGGGGGGGGAATCAGCCCCAGCATTTT
TRBJ1-1 | once | TRBV20-1 | - | 14 | CSAFARTRNTEAFF | TGCAGTGCTTTCGCCCGGACGAGGAACACTGAAGCTTTCTTT
TRBJ2-1 | - | TRBV24-1 | TRBD1 | 13 | CATGTGGFHEQFF | TGTGCCACCGGCACAGGGGGCTTCCATGAGCAGTTCTTC
TRBJ2-1 | few | TRBV5-5 | TRBD2 | 17 | CASGSDGGRALGNEQFF | TGTGCCAGCGGGTCGGATGGCGGGAGGGCCCTGGGCAATGAGCAGTTCTTC
TRBJ2-7 | - | TRBV5-4 | TRBD1 | 15 | CASSPRQGMLNEQYF | TGTGCCAGCAGCCCGCGACAGGGGATGCTGAACGAGCAGTACTTC
TRBJ1-2 | - | TRBV5-6 | - | 15 | CASSLQDPGVYGYTF | TGTGCCAGCAGCTTGCAGGACCCCGGGGTCTATGGCTACACCTTC
TRBJ2-5 | - | TRBV7-8 | - | 14 | CASSSLGGMKTQYF | TGTGCCAGCAGCTCACTAGGGGGGATGAAGACCCAGTACTTC
TRBJ2-7 | - | TRBV4-1 | - | 14 | CASSQDWPGHEQYF | TGCGCCAGCAGCCAAGATTGGCCAGGCCACGAGCAGTACTTC
TRBJ2-1 | - | TRBV5-4 | TRBD2 | 12 | CASSFLAGEQFF | TGTGCCAGCAGCTTTCTAGCGGGTGAGCAGTTCTTC
TRBJ1-2 | - | TRBV4-1 | TRBD1 | 15 | CASSQGTGSQEGYTF | TGCGCCAGCAGCCAAGGGACAGGGAGCCAAGAAGGCTACACCTTC
TRBJ2-1 | - | TRBV10-3 | TRBD2 | 14 | CAISYGTSGNEQFF | TGTGCCATCAGTTATGGGACTAGCGGGAATGAGCAGTTCTTC